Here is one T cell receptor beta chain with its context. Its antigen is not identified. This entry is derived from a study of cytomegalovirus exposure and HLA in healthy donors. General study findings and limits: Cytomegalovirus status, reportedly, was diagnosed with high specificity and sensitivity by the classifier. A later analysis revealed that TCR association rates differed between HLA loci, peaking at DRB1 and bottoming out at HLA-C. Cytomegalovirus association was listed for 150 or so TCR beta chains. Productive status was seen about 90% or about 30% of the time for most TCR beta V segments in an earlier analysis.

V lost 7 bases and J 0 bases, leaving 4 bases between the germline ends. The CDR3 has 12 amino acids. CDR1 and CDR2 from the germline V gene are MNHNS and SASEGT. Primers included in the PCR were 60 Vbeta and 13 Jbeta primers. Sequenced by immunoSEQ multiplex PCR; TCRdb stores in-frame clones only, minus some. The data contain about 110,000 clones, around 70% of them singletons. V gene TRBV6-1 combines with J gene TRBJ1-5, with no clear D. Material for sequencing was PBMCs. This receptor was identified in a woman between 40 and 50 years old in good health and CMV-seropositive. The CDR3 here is CASTSSNQPQHF. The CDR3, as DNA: TGTGCCAGCACCAGTAGCAATCAGCCCCAGCATTTT.